This TCR beta chain originates from a study of identical twins. Using its own MiXCR run on the 5' RACE reads, TCRdb lists one record per CDR3 protein. The sample includes hundreds of thousands of distinct CDR3 sequences, 10% to 15% seen only once; the top ten take around 1.6%. Comments on this clonotype: Antigen unknown.

Study results and limitations: Without tracking the same donors, conclusions rested on cross-sectional statistical analysis. Analyses based on zero insertions could be partly confounded by invariant MAIT and iNKT cells.

Trimming took off 1 base at V and 4 bases at J, with 11 bases between the two ends. CDR1 and CDR2 (germline): LGHDT, YNNKEL (reference sequence). The CDR3 has 15 residues. The sample also formed part of further work on yellow fever vaccine responses in identical twins. From that study: Twins' vaccine T cell response reportedly seemed partly convergent, partly personalized.

Material: PBMCs. This chain joins TRBV3-1 and TRBJ2-1; D perhaps matches TRBD2 (5 bases). The origin of this receptor is a young woman in good health. In DNA form, the CDR3 reads TGTGCCAGCAGCCAAGGAGCGGCACTGTACAATGAGCAGTTCTTC. This codes for CASSQGAALYNEQFF.